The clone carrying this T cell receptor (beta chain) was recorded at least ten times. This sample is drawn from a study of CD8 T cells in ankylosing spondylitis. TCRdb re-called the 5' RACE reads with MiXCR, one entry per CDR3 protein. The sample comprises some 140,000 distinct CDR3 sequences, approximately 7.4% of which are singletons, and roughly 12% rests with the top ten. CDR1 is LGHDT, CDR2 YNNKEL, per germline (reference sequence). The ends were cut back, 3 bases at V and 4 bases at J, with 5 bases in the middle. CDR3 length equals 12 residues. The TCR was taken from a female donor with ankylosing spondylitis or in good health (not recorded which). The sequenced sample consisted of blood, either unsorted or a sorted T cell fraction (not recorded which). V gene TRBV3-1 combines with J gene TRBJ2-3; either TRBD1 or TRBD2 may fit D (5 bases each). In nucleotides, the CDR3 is TGTGCCAGCAGCCAGGGGGCAGATACGCAGTATTTT. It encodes CASSQGADTQYF.